The 14 T cell receptor beta chains in this list originate from one sample, sequenced in a study of graft-versus-host responses after intestinal transplantation. The repertoire was sequenced with immunoSEQ multiplex PCR; TCRdb's copy has only in-frame clones and lacks some. This sample has roughly 96,000 clones, with roughly 90% found just once. The antigens these receptors bind are not known. The specimen comprised unstimulated CD8+ T cells sorted from spleen or lymph node cells, sampled before intestinal transplant. The origin of the receptors is a human donor who received an intestinal transplant.

The chain joins TRBV2 to TRBJ2-5; D might be TRBD1 (6 bases). The length of the CDR3 is 15 residues. Germline loops: CDR1 SNHLY, CDR2 FYNNEI. V lost 4 bases, J lost 5 bases, and 17 bases lay in between. This chain's CDR3 is CASSVGTLQRETQYF. The DNA of the CDR3 is TGTGCCAGCAGTGTGGGGACATTACAAAGGGAGACCCAGTACTTC.

The chain joins TRBV4-1 to TRBJ2-2, with D tentatively TRBD2 (6 bases). CDR1 and CDR2 (germline): MGHRA, YSYEKL. Trimming took 0 bases from V and 1 from J, leaving 12 bases between them. CDR3 size: 17 residues. CDR3 coding DNA: TGCGCCAGCAGCCAAGATTTGTTTAGCGGGAACACCGGGGAGCTGTTTTTT. It codes for CASSQDLFSGNTGELFF.

J is TRBJ2-7 and V is TRBV10-2; tentatively, D is TRBD1 (5 bases). The CDR3 is made up of 12 amino acids. The V and J ends lost 8 bases and 5 bases respectively, with 13 bases between them. Germline V gene data show CDR1 as WSHSY and CDR2 as SAAADI. Here the CDR3 reads CASRFDSHEQYF. The DNA for the CDR3 is TGCGCCAGCCGATTCGACAGCCACGAGCAGTACTTC.

The V gene is TRBV30, the J gene TRBJ2-2; D is possibly TRBD2 (5 bases). The CDR3 is made up of 12 amino acids. V was cut by 4 bases and J by 5 bases, with 8 bases left in between. Per germline, CDR1 GTSNPN and CDR2 SVGIG (reference sequence). CDR3 in DNA: TGTGCCTGGAAGGGCGGGACCGGGGAGCTGTTTTTT. Translating gives CAWKGGTGELFF. Full variable domain (outside the CDR3, taken from reference TRBV30 and TRBJ2-2): SQTIHQWPATLVQPVGSPLSLECTVEGTSNPNLYWYRQAAGRGLQLLFYSVGIGQISSEVPQNLSASRPQDRQFILSSKKLLLSDSGFYLCAWKGGTGELFFGEGSRLTVL.

This chain connects TRBV4-3 to TRBJ2-1; TRBD2 is a possible D gene (6 bases). Germline V CDR1 and CDR2: LGHNA, YSLEER. The V end was cut by 0 bases, the J end by 0 bases, with 9 bases between. The CDR3 runs 16 residues. The CDR3 sequence: CASSQERDFSYNEQFF. The CDR3 bases are TGCGCCAGCAGCCAAGAGCGGGACTTCTCCTACAATGAGCAGTTCTTC.

This clone was detected once. This chain uses TRBV5-6 with TRBJ2-2; weak D call: TRBD2 (6 bases). This CDR3 is built from 13 residues. V was trimmed by 2 bases and J by 5 bases, leaving 7 bases between them. Germline CDR1 reads SGHDT; CDR2 reads YYEEEE. CDR3: CASSFGGTGELFF. CDR3 in DNA: TGTGCCAGCAGCTTTGGGGGGACCGGGGAGCTGTTTTTT. Filled out from reference TRBV5-6 and TRBJ2-2, the complete variable domain reads DAGVTQSPTHLIKTRGQQVTLRCSPKSGHDTVSWYQQALGQGPQFIFQYYEEEERQRGNFPDRFSGHQFPNYSSELNVNALLLGDSALYLCASSFGGTGELFFGEGSRLTVL.

The gene calls are TRBV7-9 and TRBJ2-3; TRBD2 is a possible D gene (6 bases). Germline V CDR1 and CDR2: SEHNR, FQNEAQ (reference sequence). The CDR3 covers 14 residues. The germline V and J ends were trimmed by 3 bases and 6 bases, with 13 bases remaining between them. CDR3 coding DNA: TGTGCCAGCAGCTTCCCCCGCGGGGAGGATACGCAGTATTTT. Its protein is CASSFPRGEDTQYF.

The chain uses TRBV6-1 and TRBJ2-7; maybe TRBD2 (6 bases). Trimming shortened V by 6 bases and J by 6 bases, and 15 bases separated the two germline ends. The CDR3 loop spans 13 amino acids. CDR1 MNHNS and CDR2 SASEGT come from the germline V gene. CDR3 DNA: TGTGCCAGCAGGGGGGGTTTGGGGAGCGAGCAGTACTTC. This encodes CASRGGLGSEQYF.

CDR3 loop: CASSLDRNYTF. The CDR3 DNA is TGTGCCAGCAGCTTAGACAGGAACTACACCTTC. The gene calls are TRBV13 and TRBJ1-2; possibly TRBD1 for D (5 bases). The germline CDR1 and CDR2 sequences are PRHDT and FYEKMQ (reference sequence). V was cut by 1 base and J by 10 bases, with 7 bases left in between. The CDR3 length is 11 residues.

The rearrangement links TRBV30 to TRBJ1-2; D is possibly TRBD1 (6 bases). Germline V gives CDR1 GTSNPN, CDR2 SVGIG (reference sequence). The V and J ends lost 6 bases and 7 bases respectively, with 18 bases between them. The length of the CDR3 is 13 residues. DNA for the CDR3: TGTGCCTGTTTTTACACGCCCAGGGGTGGCTACACCTTC. Protein: CACFYTPRGGYTF.

The rearrangement joins TRBV5-1 to TRBJ2-7, with D possibly matching TRBD1 (6 bases). CDR3 size: 14 residues. From germline, CDR1 is SGHRS and CDR2 YFSETQ. V lost 0 bases and J lost 3, with 10 bases in between. CDR3 DNA sequence: TGCGCCAGCAGCTTGGGACAGGAGCGCTACGAGCAGTACTTC. Translating gives CASSLGQERYEQYF.

This clone was detected only once. The genes are TRBV11-2 and TRBJ2-2, with unresolved D. The germline V gene has CDR1 SGHAT and CDR2 FQNNGV. There are 12 residues in the CDR3. Trimming removed 6 bases at V and 5 bases at J, with 7 bases between. Here the CDR3 reads CASSHTTGELFF. CDR3 sequence (DNA): TGTGCCAGCAGTCACACGACCGGGGAGCTGTTTTTT.

J is TRBJ2-7 and V is TRBV6-6, with D tentatively TRBD2 (6 bases). The germline gives CDR1 MNHNY, CDR2 SVGAGI (reference sequence). This CDR3 comprises 15 residues. V dropped 10 bases and J dropped 4 bases, with 23 bases sitting between them. CDR3 sequence (DNA): TGTGCCACCTCACCGGGACTCCACATTCAATACGAGCAGTACTTC. Its translation: CATSPGLHIQYEQYF.

V gene TRBV4-1 combines with J gene TRBJ2-3, with 8 positions matching TRBD1. Germline V lookup: CDR1 MGHRA, CDR2 YSYEKL. The trim removed 2 bases at V and 2 bases at J, leaving 3 bases unmatched. This CDR3 has 15 residues. Here the CDR3 DNA reads TGCGCCAGCAGCCAAAGGACAGGGAACACAGATACGCAGTATTTT. Residues: CASSQRTGNTDTQYF.